The 26 T cell receptor beta chains presented below share a single source sample, sequenced in a study of spatial heterogeneity in lung cancer (dated by TCRdb to the late 2010s). Read against the paper, the sample's time point label means: blood at routine non-recurrence follow-up after resection. Library preparation was by 5' RACE. This sample was sequenced with a NextSeq 500. Through fastp at Q25 and MiXCR, TCRdb rebuilt clones from the public reads, retaining in-frame beta chains. CDR3 protein duplicates are merged, each entry listing the most common genes and DNA. This sample lists about 110,000 distinct CDR3 sequences; 10% to 11% were detected once. Approximately 25% of the sample goes to the ten largest clones. The source was PBMCs, collected at follow-up. All receptors come from a female donor with early-stage non-small cell lung cancer.

This clonotype turned up a few times. J is TRBJ2-1 and V is TRBV29-1; TRBD2 matches 8 bases. With 5 bases clipped from V and 15 bases from J, the junction kept 15 bases outside the gene matches. The CDR3 consists of 13 residues. Germline-derived CDR1 and CDR2 are SQVTM and ANQGSEA. CDR3 amino acids: CSVPMAAGRATFF. The CDR3 DNA sequence: TGCAGCGTTCCGATGGCGGCCGGGAGGGCCACGTTCTTC.

This clonotype turned up a few times. This chain connects TRBV5-1 to TRBJ2-6; a weak D match, TRBD1 (6 bases). CDR3 size: 16 residues. Germline CDR1 and CDR2: SGHRS and YFSETQ. V shed 6 bases and J shed 0 bases, with 13 bases lying between them. In DNA, the CDR3 is TGCGCCAGCACCGTACAGGGCAGCTCTGGGGCCAACGTCCTGACTTTC. It specifies CASTVQGSSGANVLTF.

This clonotype has more than one count but fewer than ten. The chain is built from TRBV12-3 or TRBV12-4 and TRBJ2-5, with D perhaps matching TRBD1 or TRBD2 (5 bases each). V lost 6 bases, J lost 4 bases, and 24 bases lay in between. This CDR3 is built from 17 residues. The CDR3 is CASRPNEVTSRGETQYF. Here the CDR3 DNA reads TGTGCCAGCAGGCCGAACGAGGTTACCTCGAGGGGAGAGACCCAGTACTTC.

Only a few counts were recorded for this clonotype. This chain uses TRBV20-1 with TRBJ2-1, with D perhaps assigned TRBD1 or TRBD2 (5 bases each). This CDR3 spans 14 amino acids. With 5 bases removed from V and 7 bases from J, the gap between germline ends came to 18 bases. Germline V CDR1 and CDR2: DFQATT, SNEGSKA (reference sequence). The CDR3 nucleotides are TGCAGTGCTCCCTATCGGGGCAGGGCGAATGAGCAGTTCTTC. As protein: CSAPYRGRANEQFF.

The chain carries TRBV5-1 and TRBJ2-1; 8 nucleotides align to TRBD1. This CDR3 comprises 16 residues. The germline V gene encodes CDR1 SGHRS and CDR2 YFSETQ. The junction had 10 bases not matched to a gene; V was cut back by 1 base and J by 7 bases. CDR3 sequence reads: CASSLTTGGILNEQFF. CDR3 in DNA: TGCGCCAGCAGCTTGACAACAGGGGGAATTTTGAATGAGCAGTTCTTC.

The chain recombines TRBV7-9 with TRBJ1-6; possible D gene TRBD1, 6 bases. The CDR3 is 15 residues long. Germline loops: CDR1 SEHNR, CDR2 FQNEAQ (reference sequence). The V end was cut by 3 bases, the J end by 9 bases, with 15 bases between. CDR3 in amino acids: CASSLFRGRSSPLHF. CDR3 DNA: TGTGCCAGCAGCTTGTTCAGGGGCCGAAGTTCACCCCTCCACTTT.

The V gene is TRBV10-3, the J gene TRBJ1-1, with D tentatively TRBD1 (5 bases). Germline V gives CDR1 ENHRY, CDR2 SYGVKD. This CDR3 comprises 14 residues. Trimming took off 9 bases at V and 4 bases at J, with 18 bases between the two ends. The CDR3 protein is CAMSRTSVGTEAFF. DNA of the CDR3: TGTGCCATGTCCCGGACAAGCGTTGGCACTGAAGCTTTCTTT.

The table lists this clonotype with many counts. The J gene is TRBJ2-1, the V gene TRBV20-1; 9 nucleotides line up with TRBD1. Germline assignment: CDR1 DFQATT and CDR2 SNEGSKA (reference sequence). V shed 6 bases, J shed 8 bases, and the junction held 11 bases outside the gene matches. This CDR3 is 14 amino acids long. The CDR3 coding sequence is TGCAGTGCCCCCGTGGGACAGGGTCTTCATGAGCAGTTCTTC. As protein: CSAPVGQGLHEQFF.

This clonotype came up a few times. V gene TRBV7-2 combines with J gene TRBJ2-3; the D gene is possibly TRBD1 (6 bases). V dropped 0 bases and J dropped 1 base, with 14 bases sitting between them. The CDR3 is 17 amino acids. Per germline, CDR1 SGHTA and CDR2 FQGNSA. In nucleotides, the CDR3 is TGTGCCAGCAGCTTAGCGGCTGGCAGGGGCGGCACAGATACGCAGTATTTT. Translated, it gives CASSLAAGRGGTDTQYF. The whole variable domain, filled in from reference TRBV7-2 and TRBJ2-3, reads GAGVSQSPSNKVTEKGKDVELRCDPISGHTALYWYRQSLGQGLEFLIYFQGNSAPDKSGLPSDRFSAERTGGSVSTLTIQRTQQEDSAVYLCASSLAAGRGGTDTQYFGPGTRLTVL.

The sample holds many counts of this clonotype. The genes are TRBV29-1 and TRBJ2-7; D ambiguous. From germline, CDR1 is SQVTM and CDR2 ANQGSEA. V lost 6 bases to trimming and J lost 0 bases, with 15 bases between them. This CDR3 has 14 amino acids. CDR3: CSVAVTLSSYEQYF. The DNA for the CDR3 is TGCAGCGTGGCCGTGACACTGAGCTCCTACGAGCAGTACTTC.

This clonotype was observed a handful of times. The chain couples TRBV14 to TRBJ1-4, with D uncertain. There are 14 residues in the CDR3. Germline V lookup: CDR1 SGHDN, CDR2 FVKESK. V was shortened by 2 bases and J by 2 bases, with 6 bases between the two germline ends. CDR3 protein: CASSQRGTNEKLFF. The CDR3 DNA is TGTGCCAGCAGCCAACGAGGGACTAATGAAAAACTGTTTTTT.

This clonotype was counted only a few times. The chain employs TRBV2 and TRBJ1-4, with D unclear. The V and J ends lost 6 bases and 6 bases respectively, with 8 bases between them. Germline V gene data show CDR1 as SNHLY and CDR2 as FYNNEI. CDR3 length: 12 amino acids. The DNA for the CDR3 is TGTGCCAGCAGAAGGGAGGATGAAAAACTGTTTTTT. Its translation: CASRREDEKLFF. Using reference TRBV2 and TRBJ1-4 for the parts outside the CDR3, the full variable domain is EPEVTQTPSHQVTQMGQEVILRCVPISNHLYFYWYRQILGQKVEFLVSFYNNEISEKSEIFDDQFSVERPDGSNFTLKIRSTKLEDSAMYFCASRREDEKLFFGSGTQLSVL.

CDR3 DNA: TGTGCCACCAGTGACCCAAGGACTAGCGGAACAGATACGCAGTATTTT. Translation gives CATSDPRTSGTDTQYF. The chain combines TRBV24-1 with TRBJ2-3; TRBD2 agrees at 10 bases. The V gene end was trimmed by 4 bases and the J gene end by 3 bases; junction bases not matched to a gene: 6. The CDR3 consists of 16 residues. The germline V gene has CDR1 KGHDR and CDR2 SFDVKD.

This clonotype has a count of ten or more. The J gene is TRBJ2-3, the V gene TRBV18, with 9 positions matching TRBD2. The trim removed 3 bases at V and 3 bases at J, leaving 7 bases unmatched. The CDR3 has 16 residues. Germline loops: CDR1 KGHSH, CDR2 LQKENI. CDR3 in amino acids: CASSPQAGGPTDTQYF. Written as DNA, the CDR3 is TGTGCCAGCTCACCGCAGGCGGGAGGGCCGACAGATACGCAGTATTTT.

This clonotype was observed a handful of times. V and J are TRBV18 and TRBJ2-3; maybe TRBD2 (6 bases). This CDR3 comprises 14 residues. The V gene lost 3 bases and the J gene lost 6 bases, with 13 bases spanning the gap. Germline V CDR1 and CDR2: KGHSH, LQKENI. CDR3 coding DNA: TGTGCCAGCTCACCTCAGACTAGTGGGGATACGCAGTATTTT. This codes for CASSPQTSGDTQYF.

A few counts support this clonotype. The chain recombines TRBV11-2 with TRBJ2-3, with 12 bases fitting TRBD2. The CDR3 is 14 amino acids. V shed 4 bases and J 8 bases; nucleotides not matched to a gene: 4. Germline CDR1 SGHAT, CDR2 FQNNGV. The CDR3 DNA is TGTGCCAGCAGCTCGACTAGCGGGAGACTTACGCAGTATTTT. Protein sequence: CASSSTSGRLTQYF.

This clonotype was recorded a few times. The chain carries TRBV7-2 and TRBJ2-1; TRBD2 matches 10 bases. V shed 3 bases and J 5 bases; nucleotides not matched to a gene: 7. The CDR3 has 16 residues. Germline values: CDR1 SGHTA, CDR2 FQGNSA. CDR3 DNA sequence: TGTGCCAGCAGCTTTTCCGGGACTAGCGTTAACAATGAGCAGTTCTTC. Residues: CASSFSGTSVNNEQFF.

The genes are TRBV5-1 and TRBJ2-7; 7 nucleotides line up with TRBD2. Germline CDR1 SGHRS, CDR2 YFSETQ. The length of the CDR3 is 15 residues. V lost 3 bases, J lost 6 bases, and 12 bases stayed unmatched. This CDR3 is CASSSDLRDYSEQYF. As DNA, the CDR3 is TGCGCCAGCAGCTCAGACCTTAGGGACTACTCCGAGCAGTACTTC. Looking up the rest from reference TRBV5-1 and TRBJ2-7 gives the full variable domain: KAGVTQTPRYLIKTRGQQVTLSCSPISGHRSVSWYQQTPGQGLQFLFEYFSETQRNKGNFPGRFSGRQFSNSRSEMNVSTLELGDSALYLCASSSDLRDYSEQYFGPGTRLTVT.

The genes are TRBV12-3 or TRBV12-4 and TRBJ2-3, with no clear D. This CDR3 spans 14 amino acids. Deletions cut 3 bases from V and 2 bases from J, with 9 bases between. The CDR3 coding sequence is TGTGCCAGCAGTTTCGGTGGATACACAGATACGCAGTATTTT. It encodes CASSFGGYTDTQYF.

This clonotype was counted a few times. The chain joins TRBV25-1 to TRBJ1-4; maybe TRBD1 (5 bases). The germline V gene has CDR1 MGHDK and CDR2 SYGVNS. Deletions cut 4 bases from V and 8 bases from J, with 14 bases between. The CDR3 is made up of 14 amino acids. The CDR3 DNA is TGTGCCAGCAGTGCCCGAGGGTCAGGGGAAAAACTGTTTTTT. Protein sequence: CASSARGSGEKLFF.

This clonotype has a handful of counts. J is TRBJ2-1 and V is TRBV7-3, with a weak D call TRBD2 (5 bases). This CDR3 spans 14 amino acids. Between the trimmed V and J ends, which lost 4 bases and 8 bases, there was a span of 15 bases. The germline CDR1 and CDR2 sequences are SGHTA and FQGTGA. CDR3 region: CASSSGIGVDEQFF. The CDR3 nucleotides read TGTGCCAGCAGCTCGGGAATTGGAGTCGATGAGCAGTTCTTC.

CDR3 region: CSARNPGLGDTEAFF. In DNA form, the CDR3 reads TGCAGTGCTAGAAACCCAGGGCTAGGGGACACTGAAGCTTTCTTT. This chain uses TRBV20-1 with TRBJ1-1, with a weak D call TRBD1 (5 bases). The V and J ends lost 2 bases and 3 bases respectively, with 16 bases between them. Germline CDR1 DFQATT, CDR2 SNEGSKA (reference sequence). CDR3 length: 15 amino acids.

The sample holds many counts of this clonotype. The chain employs TRBV24-1 and TRBJ1-5; TRBD1 matches 11 bases. V was clipped by 7 bases and J by 6 bases; unmatched bases: 7. The germline CDR1 and CDR2 sequences are KGHDR and SFDVKD. The CDR3 has 15 amino acids. The DNA of the CDR3 is TGTGCCACCAGCTCGGGACAGGGGGTGGGTCAGCCCCAGCATTTT. It codes for CATSSGQGVGQPQHF.

This clonotype was found many times. The chain is built from TRBV3-1 and TRBJ1-2; no definite D call. In germline, CDR1 is LGHDT, CDR2 YNNKEL (reference sequence). This CDR3 contains 14 residues. Trimming left V 0 bases short and J 4 bases short, with 9 bases between. The CDR3 DNA reads TGTGCCAGCAGCCAAGACAGGACTTCCTATGGCTACACCTTC. Protein product: CASSQDRTSYGYTF.

The genes are TRBV7-9 and TRBJ1-2, with D hard to call. The CDR3 is made up of 12 amino acids. Germline assignment: CDR1 SEHNR and CDR2 FQNEAQ (reference sequence). V was shortened by 2 bases and J by 5 bases, with 6 bases between the two germline ends. The CDR3 sequence: CASSLREYGYTF. In DNA, the CDR3 is TGTGCCAGCAGCTTAAGAGAATATGGCTACACCTTC.

The V and J genes are TRBV12-3 or TRBV12-4 and TRBJ2-7; TRBD1 matches at 10 bases. CDR3 length equals 14 residues. J was trimmed by 4 bases and V by 5 bases; bases with no gene match: 5. The CDR3: CASSLRTGGYEQYF. The CDR3, as DNA: TGTGCCAGCAGTCTCCGGACAGGGGGGTACGAGCAGTACTTC.